This T cell receptor (beta chain) derives from a study of cytomegalovirus exposure and HLA in healthy donors (dated by TCRdb to about 2017). A note on the overall study: A later analysis indicated that the 100 to 150 validation repertoires were generated on the platform also employed for the roughly 730 repertoires of the first cohort. The aim of the study was to test whether cataloging public T cell receptors could identify signatures of past pathogen exposure. Besides the first cohort of hundreds of subjects, a separate validation cohort made up of some 110 different subjects was used. High-throughput TCR immunosequencing, statistical association of individual TCRs with disease status, and machine learning were combined to predict cytomegalovirus infection status.

Points on this clone: This clone's antigen is unknown. One base away there is no much larger clone; base qualities are not given.

The donors belonged to the validation cohort of about 120 subjects, which was separate from the roughly 700-subject first cohort. Results and caveats for the whole study, not just this receptor: According to the authors, the approach could potentially be generalized to other disease states and immunological phenotypes. In vitro tests confirmed that a few of the cytomegalovirus-associated TCR beta chains recognize cytomegalovirus antigens. Subsequent analysis determined that TCRs grouped into clusters in the first cohort also showed a tendency toward co-occurrence across the 120 validation repertoires, and 94% of cluster scores exceeded 0. Across donors, most TCR sequences were observed very rarely, whereas some public TCRs were present in many individuals. A later analysis had no HLA typing for the validation cohort, so co-occurrence there was scored across all 110 or so repertoires. The classifier was reported to diagnose cytomegalovirus status with high specificity and sensitivity in both the original and validation cohorts. The study listed 150 to 200 TCR beta chains as associated with cytomegalovirus.

The CDR3 numbers 16 residues from cysteine through phenylalanine. Kept here is only the CDR3 DNA, which spans 48 bases and is read in frame from base 1. The germline V gene specifies SGHRS as CDR1 and YFSETQ as CDR2. Trimming at the junction amounts to 1 base on V and 3 bases on J, and the germline ends lie 16 bases apart. The library relied on the immunoSEQ multiplex PCR assay. On the study's bioinformatics: A statistical classification framework was developed to diagnose cytomegalovirus status using the catalog of TCR beta chain sequences. Held by TCRdb, this immuneACCESS table contains in-frame sequences only and omits some clones. Under half of the omission traces to an unresolved V gene where checked; the cause of the rest is unknown. That table is the source of V, J and clone size, and D and trimming were worked out from the DNA. The sample contains around 200,000 clones, about three quarters of them found a single time. Together, the top ten hold around 1.2% of the sample.

Sequencing was done on a sample of PBMCs. This TCR was sampled from a woman younger than 45 in good health and CMV-seronegative. The V and J genes are TRBV5-1 and TRBJ1-1; the D region possibly corresponds to TRBD1 (5 bases align). The sequenced DNA: TGCGCCAGCAGCTTGTTTGGCAGGGATGTAGACACTGAAGCTTTCTTT. Translation gives CASSLFGRDVDTEAFF.